Detailed here is one T cell receptor (beta chain). This sample is part of a study of cytomegalovirus exposure and HLA in healthy donors. The CDR3 is made up of 15 amino acids. The germline CDR1 and CDR2 sequences are SGHNT and YENEEA. V lost 5 bases and J 9 bases, leaving 20 bases between the germline ends. This PCR relied on a set of 60 Vbeta primers and 13 Jbeta primers. TCRdb's table, derived via immunoSEQ multiplex PCR, lists solely in-frame clones and lacks some. The sample totals about 72,000 clones. The source is a man aged 40-49 years in good health and CMV-seronegative. Sequencing was done on a sample of PBMCs. V is TRBV11-3 and J is TRBJ2-1; possible D gene TRBD2, 7 bases. CDR3 DNA: TGTGCCAGCAGCCCTGGGGTTGGGGGCGGGGGTGAGCAGTTCTTC. It codes for CASSPGVGGGGEQFF.